Listed below are T cell receptor beta chains from one sample, sequenced in a study of shared T cell receptors in the human thymus. TCRdb keeps only in-frame clones here, not all; method: immunoSEQ multiplex PCR. The sample yields about 730,000 clones, 80% to 90% seen once. The data were also submitted as part of a second study, on human thymus T cells.

Source material: thymocytes. The source of these receptors is a girl less than two years old with a congenital heart defect. CDR3s include the opening cysteine and the closing phenylalanine or tryptophan. Each record gives: clone size, D gene, V gene, J gene, CDR3 protein, CDR3 DNA. D genes are given only for firm matches. Clone size is stated in some rows and not others, as once, few, many or a class when expanded.

clone size: NA; D gene: TRBD1; V gene: TRBV9; J gene: TRBJ1-2; CDR3 protein: CASSQGGYGYTF; CDR3 DNA: TGTGCCAGCAGCCAGGGGGGTTATGGCTACACCTTC
clone size: NA; D gene: TRBD1; V gene: TRBV7-9; J gene: TRBJ1-4; CDR3 protein: CASSLTGGGREKLFF; CDR3 DNA: TGTGCCAGCAGCTTAACAGGGGGCGGACGAGAAAAACTGTTTTTT
clone size: NA; D gene: TRBD1; V gene: TRBV4-1; J gene: TRBJ2-4; CDR3 protein: CASSHWFPLARQGWNIQYF; CDR3 DNA: TGCGCCAGCAGCCATTGGTTCCCTCTGGCCCGACAGGGTTGGAACATTCAGTACTTC
clone size: NA; D gene: TRBD2; V gene: TRBV19; J gene: TRBJ2-5; CDR3 protein: CASSPSKAGAKQETQYF; CDR3 DNA: TGTGCCAGTAGTCCTAGTAAAGCGGGGGCCAAACAAGAGACCCAGTACTTC
clone size: NA; D gene: TRBD1; V gene: TRBV27; J gene: TRBJ1-5; CDR3 protein: CASSFRRDRDVRSNQPQHF; CDR3 DNA: TGTGCCAGCAGTTTTCGTCGGGACAGGGATGTCCGGAGCAATCAGCCCCAGCATTTT
clone size: NA; D gene: TRBD2; V gene: TRBV27; J gene: TRBJ2-3; CDR3 protein: CASSLSRSGGASDTQYF; CDR3 DNA: TGTGCCAGCAGTTTAAGTCGTAGCGGGGGGGCTTCAGATACGCAGTATTTT
clone size: NA; D gene: NA; V gene: TRBV7-6; J gene: TRBJ1-2; CDR3 protein: CASSSLRSRLYGYTF; CDR3 DNA: TGTGCCAGCAGCTCTCTTCGGAGCAGACTCTATGGCTACACCTTC
clone size: NA; D gene: NA; V gene: TRBV9; J gene: TRBJ1-2; CDR3 protein: CASSFNLWTVHYGYTF; CDR3 DNA: TGTGCCAGCAGCTTCAACCTATGGACAGTCCACTATGGCTACACCTTC
clone size: NA; D gene: NA; V gene: TRBV5-1; J gene: TRBJ1-5; CDR3 protein: CASRRWVNQPQHF; CDR3 DNA: TGCGCCAGCCGGAGGTGGGTTAATCAGCCCCAGCATTTT
clone size: NA; D gene: NA; V gene: TRBV10-1; J gene: TRBJ2-1; CDR3 protein: CASSAIRGGEQFF; CDR3 DNA: TGCGCCAGCAGTGCGATCCGAGGTGGTGAGCAGTTCTTC
clone size: NA; D gene: NA; V gene: TRBV9; J gene: TRBJ2-7; CDR3 protein: CASSVVVGAGVDEQYF; CDR3 DNA: TGTGCCAGCAGCGTAGTGGTCGGGGCAGGGGTGGACGAGCAGTACTTC
clone size: NA; D gene: NA; V gene: TRBV27; J gene: TRBJ2-2; CDR3 protein: CASSRAGGFGELFF; CDR3 DNA: TGTGCCAGCAGTCGCGCGGGTGGGTTCGGGGAGCTGTTTTTT
clone size: once; D gene: NA; V gene: TRBV6-5; J gene: TRBJ1-1; CDR3 protein: CASSYQLPPGITEAFF; CDR3 DNA: TGTGCCAGCAGTTACCAACTCCCCCCGGGGATCACTGAAGCTTTCTTT
clone size: NA; D gene: NA; V gene: TRBV14; J gene: TRBJ1-4; CDR3 protein: CASSQAGRDLQATNEKLFF; CDR3 DNA: TGTGCCAGCAGCCAAGCGGGGAGGGACTTACAAGCAACTAATGAAAAACTGTTTTTT
clone size: NA; D gene: TRBD1; V gene: TRBV29-1; J gene: TRBJ2-6; CDR3 protein: CSVVGKGARSGANVLTF; CDR3 DNA: TGCAGCGTTGTCGGGAAGGGGGCTCGGTCTGGGGCCAACGTCCTGACTTTC
clone size: NA; D gene: TRBD1; V gene: TRBV27; J gene: TRBJ1-1; CDR3 protein: CASSSPRQGGTEAFF; CDR3 DNA: TGTGCCAGCAGTTCCCCCCGACAGGGAGGCACTGAAGCTTTCTTT
clone size: NA; D gene: TRBD1; V gene: TRBV5-1; J gene: TRBJ1-1; CDR3 protein: CASSLGPGQEPSTEAFF; CDR3 DNA: TGCGCCAGCAGCTTGGGTCCGGGACAGGAGCCTTCCACTGAAGCTTTCTTT
clone size: NA; D gene: TRBD1; V gene: TRBV5-6; J gene: TRBJ1-6; CDR3 protein: CASSTDHPGTVNSPLHF; CDR3 DNA: TGTGCCAGCAGCACGGACCACCCTGGGACAGTTAATTCACCCCTCCACTTT
clone size: NA; D gene: NA; V gene: TRBV5-1; J gene: TRBJ1-2; CDR3 protein: CASSLGVSGQGISYGYTF; CDR3 DNA: TGCGCCAGCAGCTTGGGGGTCAGCGGTCAGGGGATTTCCTATGGCTACACCTTC
clone size: NA; D gene: NA; V gene: TRBV7-9; J gene: TRBJ2-5; CDR3 protein: CASSLSPAKDRLRETQYF; CDR3 DNA: TGTGCCAGCAGCCTATCCCCCGCAAAAGACAGGTTAAGGGAGACCCAGTACTTC
clone size: NA; D gene: NA; V gene: TRBV15; J gene: TRBJ1-2; CDR3 protein: CATSRDWNSTGKGTNYGYTF; CDR3 DNA: TGTGCCACCAGCAGAGATTGGAACAGTACAGGGAAGGGTACTAACTATGGCTACACCTTC
clone size: NA; D gene: NA; V gene: TRBV28; J gene: TRBJ1-2; CDR3 protein: CASSFSWGGGLTDDGYTF; CDR3 DNA: TGTGCCAGCAGTTTTTCCTGGGGAGGGGGACTCACGGACGATGGCTACACCTTC
clone size: NA; D gene: TRBD1; V gene: TRBV4-1; J gene: TRBJ2-7; CDR3 protein: CASSQVVRDRGLEQYF; CDR3 DNA: TGCGCCAGCAGCCAAGTGGTCCGAGACAGGGGCCTGGAGCAGTACTTC
clone size: NA; D gene: TRBD2; V gene: TRBV2; J gene: TRBJ2-5; CDR3 protein: CASAGLAGGNIQETQYF; CDR3 DNA: TGTGCCAGCGCGGGACTAGCGGGGGGGAACATTCAAGAGACCCAGTACTTC
clone size: NA; D gene: NA; V gene: TRBV13; J gene: TRBJ1-2; CDR3 protein: CASSRPQDIPNYGYTF; CDR3 DNA: TGTGCCAGCAGCCGACCCCAGGACATACCTAACTATGGCTACACCTTC
clone size: once; D gene: NA; V gene: TRBV4-1; J gene: TRBJ2-1; CDR3 protein: CASSQEGCKYAAQFF; CDR3 DNA: TGCGCCAGCAGCCAAGAAGGCTGTAAGTATGCGGCGCAGTTCTTC
clone size: NA; D gene: NA; V gene: TRBV5-1; J gene: TRBJ2-5; CDR3 protein: CASSLEVGAQETQYF; CDR3 DNA: TGCGCCAGCAGCTTGGAAGTTGGGGCGCAAGAGACCCAGTACTTC
clone size: NA; D gene: NA; V gene: TRBV6-6; J gene: TRBJ2-5; CDR3 protein: CASSQSSETQYF; CDR3 DNA: TGTGCCAGCAGTCAAAGCTCAGAGACCCAGTACTTC
clone size: NA; D gene: NA; V gene: TRBV7-2; J gene: TRBJ2-3; CDR3 protein: CASSLWSDVYQGTDTQYF; CDR3 DNA: TGTGCCAGCAGCTTATGGTCGGATGTCTACCAGGGCACAGATACGCAGTATTTT
clone size: NA; D gene: NA; V gene: TRBV6-6; J gene: TRBJ1-2; CDR3 protein: CASSYSDRTHYGYTF; CDR3 DNA: TGTGCCAGCAGTTACTCAGACAGAACCCACTATGGCTACACCTTC
clone size: NA; D gene: NA; V gene: TRBV4-1; J gene: TRBJ1-1; CDR3 protein: CASSQEQMVWGGTEAFF; CDR3 DNA: TGCGCCAGCAGCCAAGAACAAATGGTGTGGGGGGGGACTGAAGCTTTCTTT
clone size: NA; D gene: TRBD1; V gene: TRBV11-3; J gene: TRBJ2-5; CDR3 protein: CASSPSSGGEKETQYF; CDR3 DNA: TGTGCCAGCAGCCCAAGTTCAGGGGGCGAAAAAGAGACCCAGTACTTC
clone size: NA; D gene: NA; V gene: TRBV6-5; J gene: TRBJ2-5; CDR3 protein: CASSLPGQETQYF; CDR3 DNA: TGTGCCAGCAGCTTACCGGGCCAAGAGACCCAGTACTTC
clone size: NA; D gene: NA; V gene: TRBV11-2; J gene: TRBJ2-7; CDR3 protein: CASSLATEDTEQYF; CDR3 DNA: TGTGCCAGCAGCTTAGCGACAGAGGATACCGAGCAGTACTTC
clone size: NA; D gene: TRBD1; V gene: TRBV27; J gene: TRBJ1-1; CDR3 protein: CASSPGGGEAFF; CDR3 DNA: TGTGCCAGCAGTCCAGGGGGCGGCGAAGCTTTCTTT
clone size: few; D gene: TRBD1; V gene: TRBV5-1; J gene: TRBJ1-1; CDR3 protein: CASSLEQGAPMNTEAFF; CDR3 DNA: TGCGCCAGCAGCTTGGAACAGGGGGCTCCCATGAACACTGAAGCTTTCTTT
clone size: NA; D gene: NA; V gene: TRBV9; J gene: TRBJ1-1; CDR3 protein: CASSVSGDTEAFF; CDR3 DNA: TGTGCCAGCAGCGTGTCGGGGGACACTGAAGCTTTCTTT